Listed below are T cell receptor beta chains from one sample, sequenced in a study of T cells after yellow fever vaccination. Each CDR3 protein is one row after TCRdb ran MiXCR on the 5' RACE reads. The sample holds under 550,000 distinct CDR3 sequences; 21% are singletons and the top ten take less than 20%. Material: PBMCs, obtained more than 20 days after the first yellow fever vaccination. These TCRs come from a man aged 18 to 30 who received the YFV17D yellow fever vaccine. CDR3s include the opening cysteine and the closing phenylalanine or tryptophan. Clone size is stated in some rows and not others, as once, few, many or a class when expanded.

v_gene	abundance	j_gene	CDR3aa
TRBV20-1	-	TRBJ1-6	CSARDDLRSSYNSPLHF
TRBV7-2	-	TRBJ1-5	CASSLDRVTPQPQHF
TRBV15	-	TRBJ1-1	CATSRERIVPEAFF
TRBV5-1	-	TRBJ1-2	CASSLDRSTYGYTF
TRBV20-1	-	TRBJ2-3	CSAMGLTAPPDTQYF
TRBV7-9	-	TRBJ1-2	CASSLSDSNYGYTF
TRBV6-6	-	TRBJ2-1	CASSSRVAEQFF
TRBV4-1	-	TRBJ2-5	CASSQVTSGVGETQYF
TRBV4-1	-	TRBJ2-2	CASSLWGAGGDTGKLFF
TRBV12-5	few	TRBJ2-1	CASGLVQYGWGYNEQFF
TRBV5-1	few	TRBJ2-3	CASSSGMGRSTDTQYF
TRBV6-5	few	TRBJ2-5	CASTSMRLFATSGGETQYF
TRBV10-3	-	TRBJ2-3	CAINNRTDRGDTQYF
TRBV5-1	many	TRBJ2-7	CASSLGQLYEQYF
TRBV4-2	-	TRBJ2-5	CASSQDYGGANEETQYF
TRBV9	many	TRBJ1-1	CASSVGQMNTEAFF
TRBV18	few	TRBJ1-4	CASSPPGQNEKLFF
TRBV19	-	TRBJ2-2	CASRAGTGYTGELFF
TRBV6-5	-	TRBJ1-2	CASRIRGDYTF
TRBV29-1	few	TRBJ2-5	CSVDRTVEETQYF